This T cell receptor (beta chain) comes out of a study of response to subunit inactivated influenza vaccine. Points from the study as a whole: Each seasonal influenza vaccination recruits few new T cells, the authors suggested.

MiXCR was run by TCRdb on the RT-PCR reads, yielding one entry per CDR3 protein. This repertoire shows about 700,000 distinct CDR3 sequences, 15% to 19% found once; its top ten account for roughly 11%. This clonotype was seen more than once but under ten times. The antigen remains unidentified. Per germline, CDR1 SGHTA and CDR2 FQGNSA. The V end was cut by 1 base, the J end by 2 bases, with 5 bases between. This CDR3 has 14 residues. Sequences were derived from PBMCs from blood, sampled approximately 12 days after vaccination. The V call is TRBV7-2, the J call TRBJ2-2; no clear D gene. This receptor was taken from a man aged 50 to 60 who received an inactivated influenza vaccine. The CDR3 sequence: CASSLVYNTGELFF. CDR3 in DNA: TGTGCCAGCAGCTTAGTCTATAACACCGGGGAGCTGTTTTTT.